This TCR beta chain is from a study of T cells in pancreatic ductal adenocarcinoma. This CDR3 region has 14 residues. The germline V gene encodes CDR1 SGHRS and CDR2 YFSETQ. V was clipped by 0 bases and J by 4 bases, with 11 bases between them. Selected pancreatic ductal adenocarcinoma patients had undergone surgery without neoadjuvant therapy. Clones were sequenced by immunoSEQ multiplex PCR, and TCRdb holds only the in-frame ones, with some missing. The sample lists about 12,000 clones, approximately 90% occurring once. V is TRBV5-1 and J is TRBJ2-7; no firm D call. The material sequenced was PBMCs. This clonotype originated in a human donor with pancreatic ductal adenocarcinoma. CDR3 residues: CASSLGAGGYEQYF. CDR3 nucleotide sequence: TGCGCCAGCAGCTTGGGGGCCGGCGGATACGAGCAGTACTTC.